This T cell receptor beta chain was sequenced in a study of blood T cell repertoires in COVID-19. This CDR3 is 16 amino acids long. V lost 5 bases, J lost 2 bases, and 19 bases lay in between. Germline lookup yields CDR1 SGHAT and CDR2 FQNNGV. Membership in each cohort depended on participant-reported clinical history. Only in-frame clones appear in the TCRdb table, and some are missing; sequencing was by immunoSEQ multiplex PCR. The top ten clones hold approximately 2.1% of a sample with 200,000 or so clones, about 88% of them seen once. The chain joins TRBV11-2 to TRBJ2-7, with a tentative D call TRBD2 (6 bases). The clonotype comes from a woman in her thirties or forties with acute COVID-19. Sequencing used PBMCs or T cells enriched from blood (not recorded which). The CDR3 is CASSANRDFSPYEQYF. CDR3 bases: TGTGCCAGCAGCGCAAACCGGGACTTCTCTCCCTACGAGCAGTACTTC.